These T cell receptor beta chains were read from a single sample in a study of T cells after posttransplantation cyclophosphamide. Sequencing was performed with immunoSEQ multiplex PCR; in TCRdb, only in-frame clones are kept and a portion is missing. The sample contains approximately 39,000 clones, none occurring once; 2% to 2.5% lies in the top ten. Source material: PBMCs. The receptors originated from a man in his fifties in good health, CMV-negative, and a related stem cell transplant donor. The CDR3 runs from the conserved cysteine through the conserved F or W. The order of the fields is J gene, D gene, clone size, V gene, CDR3 protein, CDR3 DNA. The D gene is left open where the match is weak. Size is stated for part of the rows, as once, few or many counts, or as a class when the clone is expanded.

j_call: TRBJ2-5; d_call: NA; clone_size: few; v_call: TRBV11-2; cdr3_aa: CASSAGLTQETQYF; cdr3_nt: TGTGCCAGCAGCGCGGGGCTAACCCAAGAGACCCAGTACTTC
j_call: TRBJ2-7; d_call: NA; clone_size: many; v_call: TRBV6-5; cdr3_aa: CASSYSEAALTYEQYF; cdr3_nt: TGTGCCAGCAGTTACTCCGAAGCGGCACTAACCTACGAGCAGTACTTC
j_call: TRBJ2-3; d_call: TRBD2; clone_size: many; v_call: TRBV19; cdr3_aa: CASRILAGEGADTQYF; cdr3_nt: TGTGCCAGTAGAATATTAGCGGGAGAAGGGGCAGATACGCAGTATTTT
j_call: TRBJ2-1; d_call: TRBD2; clone_size: many; v_call: TRBV7-7; cdr3_aa: CASSPSILAGDEQFF; cdr3_nt: TGTGCTAGCAGCCCCTCAATACTAGCGGGAGATGAGCAGTTCTTC
j_call: TRBJ2-7; d_call: NA; clone_size: few; v_call: TRBV18; cdr3_aa: CASPRAGSASYEQYF; cdr3_nt: TGTGCCAGCCCCCGAGCAGGGTCGGCTAGTTACGAGCAGTACTTC
j_call: TRBJ2-3; d_call: TRBD2; clone_size: many; v_call: TRBV7-2; cdr3_aa: CASSLSLAGEQDTQYF; cdr3_nt: TGTGCCAGCAGCTTAAGTCTAGCGGGGGAGCAGGATACGCAGTATTTT
j_call: TRBJ2-7; d_call: TRBD1; clone_size: many; v_call: TRBV11-3; cdr3_aa: CASAPGQGVYEQYF; cdr3_nt: TGTGCCAGCGCGCCGGGACAGGGTGTCTACGAGCAGTACTTC
j_call: TRBJ1-4; d_call: TRBD1; clone_size: many; v_call: TRBV5-1; cdr3_aa: CASSSDRSGEKLFF; cdr3_nt: TGCGCCAGCAGCTCGGACAGGTCTGGTGAAAAACTGTTTTTT
j_call: TRBJ2-5; d_call: NA; clone_size: few; v_call: TRBV21-1; cdr3_aa: CASSLYQGGLRLRGEQYF; cdr3_nt: TGTGCCAGCAGCCTTTACCAGGGAGGACTACGTCTACGTGGGGAGCAGTACTTC
j_call: TRBJ2-1; d_call: TRBD2; clone_size: many; v_call: TRBV5-5; cdr3_aa: CASTDPLRLASREQFF; cdr3_nt: TGTGCCAGCACCGACCCTTTGCGACTAGCTTCCCGAGAGCAGTTCTTC
j_call: TRBJ2-3; d_call: TRBD1; clone_size: NA; v_call: TRBV27; cdr3_aa: CASSGTRGHTQYF; cdr3_nt: TGTGCCAGCAGTGGGACCAGGGGGCATACGCAGTATTTT
j_call: TRBJ2-3; d_call: TRBD2; clone_size: few; v_call: TRBV9; cdr3_aa: CASSARLTSGPRADTQYF; cdr3_nt: TGTGCCAGCAGCGCGCGGCTAACTAGCGGCCCTAGAGCAGATACGCAGTATTTT